This T cell receptor (beta chain) was captured by sequencing in a study of OX40 agonist ivuxolimab in advanced cancers. Produced via immunoSEQ multiplex PCR; TCRdb's table is partial and in-frame only. The table records about 61,000 clones, approximately 90% of them present only once. Worth noting for this clone: Antigen unknown.

Broader study findings: Low normalized clonal expansion also occurred in some nonresponding patients.

The receptor was derived from an adult with an advanced solid tumor such as melanoma, head and neck, liver or kidney cancer. Material: CD4+ or CD8+ T cells sorted from blood, obtained in a trial of the OX40 agonist ivuxolimab.

The CDR3 protein is CASSPAGGRANYGYTF. CDR3 nucleotides: TGTGCCAGCAGCCCTGCCGGGGGCCGAGCTAACTATGGCTACACCTTC. This chain connects TRBV5-4 to TRBJ1-2, with D tentatively TRBD1 (6 bases). The V and J ends lost 4 bases and 0 bases respectively, with 16 bases between them. Germline V CDR1 and CDR2: SGHNT, YYREEE (reference sequence). The CDR3 consists of 16 residues.